A single sample gave rise to the 7 T cell receptor beta chains below, sequenced in a study of T cells in localized non-small cell lung cancer. Produced via immunoSEQ multiplex PCR; TCRdb's table is partial and in-frame only. Altogether about 53,000 clones are present, around four fifths being singletons, with the ten largest covering roughly a sixth. Specimen: peripheral blood mononuclear cells, collected before any cancer treatment. These receptors came from a man between 40 and 69 years old with stage III lung adenocarcinoma.

This CDR3 is CASSLYYRPQPQHF. The CDR3 nucleotides read TGTGCCAGCAGCTTATATTACAGGCCTCAGCCCCAGCATTTT. The rearrangement links TRBV5-6 to TRBJ1-5; TRBD1 is a possible D gene (5 bases). CDR3 length equals 14 residues. Trimming took off 2 bases at V and 6 bases at J, with 12 bases between the two ends. Germline CDR1 is SGHDT and CDR2 is YYEEEE.

This chain links TRBV7-6 with TRBJ2-2; 8 nucleotides match TRBD1. This CDR3 has 14 residues. Germline assignment: CDR1 SGHVS and CDR2 FNYEAQ. Trimming removed 5 bases from V and 7 bases from J; junction bases left unmatched: 6. CDR3 sequence: CASSPQGADGELFF. The CDR3 nucleotides read TGTGCCAGCAGCCCTCAGGGGGCTGACGGGGAGCTGTTTTTT. The full variable domain, in which reference TRBV7-6 and TRBJ2-2 provide the parts outside the CDR3, is GAGVSQSPRYKVTKRGQDVALRCDPISGHVSLYWYRQALGQGPEFLTYFNYEAQQDKSGLPNDRFSAERPEGSISTLTIQRTEQRDSAMYRCASSPQGADGELFFGEGSRLTVL.

The chain combines TRBV7-6 with TRBJ1-1; D might be TRBD1 (6 bases). This CDR3 has 16 residues. V gave up 1 base and J gave up 4 bases, with 16 bases separating them. In germline, CDR1 is SGHVS, CDR2 FNYEAQ. DNA for the CDR3: TGTGCCAGCAGCTTAGACCCGAAACAGGGCGTCACTGAAGCTTTCTTT. Its translation is CASSLDPKQGVTEAFF.

V gene TRBV27 combines with J gene TRBJ1-1; D gene unclear. Per the germline V gene, CDR1 is MNHEY and CDR2 is SMNVEV (reference sequence). The CDR3 extends over 13 amino acids. Trimming took off 9 bases at V and 4 bases at J, with 15 bases between the two ends. The DNA of the CDR3 is TGTGCCAGAGAAATGGGTGAGAGCACTGAAGCTTTCTTT. The encoded protein is CAREMGESTEAFF.

The chain recombines TRBV30 with TRBJ2-3; 7 bases are shared with TRBD1. This CDR3 has 12 amino acids. Germline CDR1 GTSNPN, CDR2 SVGIG (reference sequence). The junction had 2 bases not matched to a gene; V was cut back by 4 bases and J by 4 bases. CDR3: CAWIRGPDTQYF. The CDR3 nucleotides read TGTGCCTGGATTAGGGGGCCAGATACGCAGTATTTT.

V is TRBV11-1 and J is TRBJ2-1; maybe TRBD2 (6 bases). The V end lost 7 bases, the J end lost 2 bases, and 18 bases lay between the germline ends. This CDR3 has 16 residues. Germline lookup yields CDR1 SGHAT and CDR2 FQDESV (reference sequence). The DNA of the CDR3 is TGTGCCAGCAAGGAGGGGATAGGAAGCACCTACAATGAGCAGTTCTTC. Translated: CASKEGIGSTYNEQFF.

This clone was recorded once. The chain employs TRBV7-2 and TRBJ2-5; 8 nucleotides match TRBD1. The CDR3 runs to 15 residues. V shed 5 bases, J shed 4 bases, and the junction held 9 bases outside the gene matches. The germline gives CDR1 SGHTA, CDR2 FQGNSA. DNA of the CDR3: TGTGCCAGCAGCCTTACAGGGGGGTGGGGAGAGACCCAGTACTTC. As protein: CASSLTGGWGETQYF.